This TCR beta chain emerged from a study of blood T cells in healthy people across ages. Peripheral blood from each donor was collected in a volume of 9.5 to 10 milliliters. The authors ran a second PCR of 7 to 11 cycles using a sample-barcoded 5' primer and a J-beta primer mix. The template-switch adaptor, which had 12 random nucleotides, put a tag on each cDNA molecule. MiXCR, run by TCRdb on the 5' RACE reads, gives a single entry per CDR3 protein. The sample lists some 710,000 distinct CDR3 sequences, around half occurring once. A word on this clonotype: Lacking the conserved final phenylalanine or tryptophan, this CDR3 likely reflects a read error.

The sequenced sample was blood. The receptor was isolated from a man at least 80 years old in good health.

The CDR3 nucleotides read TGTGCCAGCAGCCAAAAGGGTTATGAGCAGTTCGTC. It yields the protein CASSQKGYEQFV. The V gene is TRBV25-1, the J gene TRBJ2-1, with no clear D. CDR3 length equals 12 residues. Germline CDR1 MGHDK, CDR2 SYGVNS. V gave up 6 bases and J gave up 8 bases, with 11 bases separating them.